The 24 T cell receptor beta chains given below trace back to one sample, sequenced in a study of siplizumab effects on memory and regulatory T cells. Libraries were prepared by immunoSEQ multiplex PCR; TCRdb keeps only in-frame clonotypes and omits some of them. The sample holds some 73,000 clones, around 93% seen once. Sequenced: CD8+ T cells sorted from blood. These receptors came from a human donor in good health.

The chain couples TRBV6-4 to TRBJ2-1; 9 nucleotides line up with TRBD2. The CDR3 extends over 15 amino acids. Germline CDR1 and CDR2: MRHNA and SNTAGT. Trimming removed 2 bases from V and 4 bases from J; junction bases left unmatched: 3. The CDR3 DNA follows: TGTGCCAGCAGTGACGGGCGGGGGGGATACAATGAGCAGTTCTTC. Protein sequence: CASSDGRGGYNEQFF.

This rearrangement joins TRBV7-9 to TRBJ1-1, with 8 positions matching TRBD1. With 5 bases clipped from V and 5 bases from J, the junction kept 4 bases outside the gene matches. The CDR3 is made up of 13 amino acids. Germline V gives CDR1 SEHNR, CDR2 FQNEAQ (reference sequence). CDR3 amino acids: CASSITGGTEAFF. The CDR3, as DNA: TGTGCCAGCAGCATCACAGGGGGTACTGAAGCTTTCTTT.

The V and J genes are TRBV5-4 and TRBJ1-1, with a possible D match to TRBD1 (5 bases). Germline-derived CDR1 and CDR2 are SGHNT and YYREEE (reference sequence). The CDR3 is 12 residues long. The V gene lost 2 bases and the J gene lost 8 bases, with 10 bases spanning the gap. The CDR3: CASSFLTDEAFF. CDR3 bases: TGTGCCAGCAGCTTTCTGACAGACGAAGCTTTCTTT.

This CDR3 reads CASSQGRGRGAATRPDTQYF. In DNA form, the CDR3 reads TGCGCCAGCAGCCAAGGGCGTGGGAGGGGGGCCGCGACCCGGCCAGATACGCAGTATTTT. The V and J genes are TRBV4-1 and TRBJ2-3; D might be TRBD2 (7 bases). V lost 1 base and J lost 4, with 27 bases in between. This CDR3 is built from 20 residues. The germline V gene has CDR1 MGHRA and CDR2 YSYEKL.

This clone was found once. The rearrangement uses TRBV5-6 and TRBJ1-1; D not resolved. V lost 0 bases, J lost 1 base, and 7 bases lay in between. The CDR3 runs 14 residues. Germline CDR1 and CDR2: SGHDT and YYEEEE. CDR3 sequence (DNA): TGTGCCAGCAGCTTGGTGGCGGGGAACACTGAAGCTTTCTTT. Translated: CASSLVAGNTEAFF.

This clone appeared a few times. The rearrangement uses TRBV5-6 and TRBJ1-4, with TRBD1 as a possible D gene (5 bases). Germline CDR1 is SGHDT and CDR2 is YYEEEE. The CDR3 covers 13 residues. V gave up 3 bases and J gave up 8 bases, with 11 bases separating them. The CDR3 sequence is CASSWGTDEKLFF. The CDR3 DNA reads TGTGCCAGCAGCTGGGGGACGGACGAAAAACTGTTTTTT.

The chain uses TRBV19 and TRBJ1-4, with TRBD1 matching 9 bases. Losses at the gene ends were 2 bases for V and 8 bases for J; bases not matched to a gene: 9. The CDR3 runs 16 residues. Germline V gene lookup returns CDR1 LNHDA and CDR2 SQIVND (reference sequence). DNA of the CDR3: TGTGCCAGTAGTATAAGGGAGAGGGGACAGGGAGAAAAACTGTTTTTT. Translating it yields CASSIRERGQGEKLFF.

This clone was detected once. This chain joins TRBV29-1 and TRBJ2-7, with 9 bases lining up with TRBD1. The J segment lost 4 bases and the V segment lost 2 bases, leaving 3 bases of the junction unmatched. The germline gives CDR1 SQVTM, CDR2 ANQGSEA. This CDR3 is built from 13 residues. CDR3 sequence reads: CSVERDREYEQYF. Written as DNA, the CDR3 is TGCAGCGTTGAAAGGGACAGGGAATACGAGCAGTACTTC.

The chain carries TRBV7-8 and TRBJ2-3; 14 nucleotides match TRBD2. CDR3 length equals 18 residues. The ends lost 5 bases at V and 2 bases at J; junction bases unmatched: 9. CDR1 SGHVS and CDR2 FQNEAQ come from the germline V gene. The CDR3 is CASSQTSGGGYLTDTQYF. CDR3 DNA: TGTGCCAGCAGCCAGACTAGCGGGGGGGGATACCTCACAGATACGCAGTATTTT.

The CDR3 coding sequence is TGCAGCGTTAGGGTGGAACGGGACAGGGGGCGTACCTACGAGCAGTACTTC. Encoded protein: CSVRVERDRGRTYEQYF. This chain connects TRBV29-1 to TRBJ2-7, with TRBD1 matching over 12 bases. Germline CDR1 and CDR2: SQVTM and ANQGSEA. This CDR3 comprises 17 residues. Trimming took 5 bases from V and 2 from J; bases not matched to a gene: 13.

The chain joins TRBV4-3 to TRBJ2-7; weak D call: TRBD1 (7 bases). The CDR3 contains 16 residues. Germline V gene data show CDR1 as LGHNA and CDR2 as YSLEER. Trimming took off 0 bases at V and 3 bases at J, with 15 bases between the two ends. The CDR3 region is CASSQDRAGGGYEQYF. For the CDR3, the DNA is TGCGCCAGCAGCCAAGATCGGGCAGGGGGAGGCTACGAGCAGTACTTC.

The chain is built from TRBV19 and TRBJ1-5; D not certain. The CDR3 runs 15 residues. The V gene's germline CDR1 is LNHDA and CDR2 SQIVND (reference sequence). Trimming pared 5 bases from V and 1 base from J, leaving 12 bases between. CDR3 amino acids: CASSSGERSNQPQHF. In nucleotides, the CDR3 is TGTGCCAGTAGTTCTGGGGAAAGGAGCAATCAGCCCCAGCATTTT.

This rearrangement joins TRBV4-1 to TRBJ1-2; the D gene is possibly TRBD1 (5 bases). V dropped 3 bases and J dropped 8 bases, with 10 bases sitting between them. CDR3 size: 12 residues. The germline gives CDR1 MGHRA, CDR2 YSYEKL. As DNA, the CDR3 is TGCGCCAGCAGCCAGGGACTCAGGGGCTACACCTTC. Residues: CASSQGLRGYTF.

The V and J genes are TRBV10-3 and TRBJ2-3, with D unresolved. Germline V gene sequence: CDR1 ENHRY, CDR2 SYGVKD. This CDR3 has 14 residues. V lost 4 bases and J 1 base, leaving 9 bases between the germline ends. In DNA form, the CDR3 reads TGTGCCATCAGTGGTTATTCCGGCACAGATACGCAGTATTTT. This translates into CAISGYSGTDTQYF.

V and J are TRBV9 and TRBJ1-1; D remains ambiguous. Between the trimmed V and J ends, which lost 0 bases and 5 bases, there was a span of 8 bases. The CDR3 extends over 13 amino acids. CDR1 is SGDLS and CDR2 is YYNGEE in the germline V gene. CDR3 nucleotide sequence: TGTGCCAGCAGCGTAGGTGTTGGGACTGAAGCTTTCTTT. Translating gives CASSVGVGTEAFF.

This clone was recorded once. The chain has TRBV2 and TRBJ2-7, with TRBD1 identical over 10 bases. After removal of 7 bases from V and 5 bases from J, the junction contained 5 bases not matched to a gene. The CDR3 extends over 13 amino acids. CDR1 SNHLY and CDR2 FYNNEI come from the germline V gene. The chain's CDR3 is CASNRDRGNEQYF. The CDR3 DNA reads TGTGCCAGCAATCGGGACAGGGGCAACGAGCAGTACTTC.

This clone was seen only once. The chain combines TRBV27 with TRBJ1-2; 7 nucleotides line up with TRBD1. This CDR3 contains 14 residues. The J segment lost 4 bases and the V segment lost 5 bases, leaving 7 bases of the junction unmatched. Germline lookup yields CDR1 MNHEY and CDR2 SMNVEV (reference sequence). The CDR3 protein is CASSPGQEIYGYTF. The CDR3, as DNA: TGTGCCAGCAGTCCAGGACAGGAGATCTATGGCTACACCTTC.

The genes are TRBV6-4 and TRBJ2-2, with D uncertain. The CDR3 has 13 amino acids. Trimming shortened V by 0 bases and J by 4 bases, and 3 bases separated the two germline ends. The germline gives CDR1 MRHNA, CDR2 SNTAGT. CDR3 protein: CASSDSPTGELFF. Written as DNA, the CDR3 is TGTGCCAGCAGTGACTCCCCCACCGGGGAGCTGTTTTTT.

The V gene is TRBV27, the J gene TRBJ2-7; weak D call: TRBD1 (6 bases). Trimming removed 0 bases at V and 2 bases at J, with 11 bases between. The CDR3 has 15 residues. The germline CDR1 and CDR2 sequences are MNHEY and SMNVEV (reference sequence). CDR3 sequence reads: CASSLSGTPAYEQYF. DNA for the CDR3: TGTGCCAGCAGTTTATCCGGGACACCAGCCTACGAGCAGTACTTC.

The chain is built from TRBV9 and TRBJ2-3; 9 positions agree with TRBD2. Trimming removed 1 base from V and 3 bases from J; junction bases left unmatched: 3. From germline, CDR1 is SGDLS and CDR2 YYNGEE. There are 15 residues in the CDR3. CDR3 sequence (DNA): TGTGCCAGCAGCGTAACGGGACTAGCAACAGATACGCAGTATTTT. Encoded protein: CASSVTGLATDTQYF.

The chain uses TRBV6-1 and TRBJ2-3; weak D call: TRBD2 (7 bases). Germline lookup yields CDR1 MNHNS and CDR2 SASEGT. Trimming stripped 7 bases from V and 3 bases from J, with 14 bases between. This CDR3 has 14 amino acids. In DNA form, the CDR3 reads TGTGCCAGCACGCGGGGGCCGGAAACAGATACGCAGTATTTT. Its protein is CASTRGPETDTQYF.

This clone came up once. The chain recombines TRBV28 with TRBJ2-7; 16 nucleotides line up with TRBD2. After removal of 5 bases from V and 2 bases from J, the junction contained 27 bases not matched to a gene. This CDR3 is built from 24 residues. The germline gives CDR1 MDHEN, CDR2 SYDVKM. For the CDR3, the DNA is TGTGCCAGCAGTCCCGGGGACACCCCCGGGACTAGCGGGGGGGCCCTCCGACTTCCCTACGAGCAGTACTTC. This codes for CASSPGDTPGTSGGALRLPYEQYF.

The CDR3 DNA reads TGTGCCAGTCTCCCCGGGGTTCACGGGCCTAGATCACCCCTCCACTTT. Translated, it gives CASLPGVHGPRSPLHF. The chain links TRBV6-6 to TRBJ1-6; no reliable D call. This CDR3 spans 16 amino acids. The V gene lost 9 bases and the J gene lost 10 bases, with 25 bases spanning the gap. Germline values: CDR1 MNHNY, CDR2 SVGAGI (reference sequence).

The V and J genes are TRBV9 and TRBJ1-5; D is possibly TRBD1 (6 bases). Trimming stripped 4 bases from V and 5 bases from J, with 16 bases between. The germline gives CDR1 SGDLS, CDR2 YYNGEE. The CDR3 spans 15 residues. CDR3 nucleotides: TGTGCCAGCAGCTCAGAAGGGGGAGAGGATCAGCCCCAGCATTTT. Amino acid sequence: CASSSEGGEDQPQHF.